This T cell receptor beta chain came from a study of cytomegalovirus exposure and HLA in healthy donors. Findings and limits, study-wide: Later analysis placed DRB1 highest and HLA-C lowest in TCR association rates, which differed by HLA locus. Later analysis demonstrated an association between a missense DCLRE1C variant and TCR beta V- and J-gene trimming.

The V gene's germline CDR1 is LNHDA and CDR2 SQIVND (reference sequence). Between the trimmed V and J ends, which lost 2 bases and 2 bases, there was a span of 7 bases. This CDR3 contains 13 residues. Vbeta (60) and Jbeta (13) primers were used in the PCR. Here immunoSEQ multiplex PCR was the method, and the copy in TCRdb shows in-frame clones only, minus some. The sample lists 150,000 to 200,000 clones, approximately 80% occurring once. Concerning this clone itself: Its specificity is unknown.

The chain is built from TRBV19 and TRBJ2-7; D ambiguous. The TCR originated in a woman in her 30s in good health and CMV-seropositive. Input material: PBMCs. The CDR3 DNA reads TGTGCCAGTAGTATAAACATCCCCTACGAGCAGTACTTC. This sequence encodes CASSINIPYEQYF. The whole variable domain, filled in from reference TRBV19 and TRBJ2-7, reads DGGITQSPKYLFRKEGQNVTLSCEQNLNHDAMYWYRQDPGQGLRLIYYSQIVNDFQKGDIAEGYSVSREKKESFPLTVTSAQKNPTAFYLCASSINIPYEQYFGPGTRLTVT.